This T cell receptor (beta chain) stems from a study of shared T cell receptors in the human thymus. The CDR3 is 17 residues long. CDR1 SGHNT and CDR2 YENEEA come from the germline V gene. Trimming removed 5 bases from V and 1 base from J, with 18 bases in between. Some clones are missing from TCRdb's copy, which holds only in-frame ones; the method was immunoSEQ multiplex PCR. Here the sample spans under 850,000 clones, roughly 90% being singletons. A further study also used this sample, focusing on human thymus T cells. That study reports: An apparent bias in V and J gene usage was seen in thymic and blood repertoires. Related work found strong thymic repertoire overlap between unrelated individuals.

Material for sequencing was thymocytes. The source of this sequence is a boy less than two years old with a congenital heart defect. The chain uses TRBV11-3 and TRBJ2-4, with TRBD2 as a possible D gene (6 bases). The CDR3: CASSQRLVGGAKNIQYF. DNA for the CDR3: TGTGCCAGCAGCCAACGACTAGTTGGTGGGGCCAAAAACATTCAGTACTTC.